The 9 T cell receptor beta chains given below trace back to one sample, sequenced in a study of immune evolution from preneoplasia to lung adenocarcinoma. The table came from immunoSEQ multiplex PCR; TCRdb's copy has only in-frame clones and leaves some out. The data contain several thousand clones, nearly 90% of them singletons. The material sequenced was FFPE invasive lung adenocarcinoma tissue. These receptor sequences come from a person aged 70 to 85 with invasive lung adenocarcinoma.

This rearrangement joins TRBV20-1 to TRBJ2-2; 7 positions match TRBD1. With 5 bases clipped from V and 6 bases from J, the junction kept 0 bases outside the gene matches. The germline gives CDR1 DFQATT, CDR2 SNEGSKA (reference sequence). This CDR3 region has 11 residues. The CDR3, as DNA: TGCAGTGCTCAGGGGGCCGGGGAGCTGTTTTTT. Translating gives CSAQGAGELFF.

CDR3 coding DNA: TGCAGCGTTGACCCCACCCCCATAATCTTCCAGGCGCTCCATGGGGCAGATACGCAGTATTTT. Its protein product is CSVDPTPIIFQALHGADTQYF. The chain uses TRBV29-1 and TRBJ2-3; no clear D gene. Germline V gives CDR1 SQVTM, CDR2 ANQGSEA. The CDR3 has 21 amino acids. V gave up 3 bases and J gave up 4 bases, with 35 bases separating them.

This chain joins TRBV28 and TRBJ1-1, with D tentatively TRBD1 (5 bases). Trimming removed 4 bases at V and 6 bases at J, with 12 bases between. The CDR3 sequence is 13 residues long. CDR1 MDHEN and CDR2 SYDVKM come from the germline V gene. CDR3 nucleotides: TGTGCCAGCAGTTCCGGGACGAGGGCTGAAGCTTTCTTT. Its protein is CASSSGTRAEAFF.

V usage is TRBV18 and J usage is TRBJ2-5; no firm D call. V was clipped by 4 bases and J by 2 bases, with 8 bases between them. The CDR3 spans 13 residues. Per germline, CDR1 KGHSH and CDR2 LQKENI. Written as DNA, the CDR3 is TGTGCCAGCTCACGAGGACCTCAAGAGACCCAGTACTTC. It specifies CASSRGPQETQYF.

The chain combines TRBV5-1 with TRBJ2-7; 10 nucleotides agree with TRBD1. Germline CDR1 SGHRS, CDR2 YFSETQ. Trimming cost V 4 bases and J 5 bases; bases outside gene matches: 9. CDR3 length: 15 residues. CDR3 DNA: TGCGCCAGCAGCCCCGGAGGGACAGGGGACCACGAGCAGTACTTC. Amino acids: CASSPGGTGDHEQYF. The whole variable domain, remainder taken from reference TRBV5-1 and TRBJ2-7, is KAGVTQTPRYLIKTRGQQVTLSCSPISGHRSVSWYQQTPGQGLQFLFEYFSETQRNKGNFPGRFSGRQFSNSRSEMNVSTLELGDSALYLCASSPGGTGDHEQYFGPGTRLTVT.

The V and J genes are TRBV30 and TRBJ1-2, with 9 positions matching TRBD1. The CDR3 has 14 residues. V gave up 0 bases and J gave up 6 bases; unmatched junction bases: 5. Germline CDR1 reads GTSNPN; CDR2 reads SVGIG (reference sequence). Here the CDR3 reads CAWSVEDRGNGYTF. CDR3 nucleotides: TGTGCCTGGAGTGTAGAGGACAGGGGAAATGGCTACACCTTC.

The chain links TRBV2 to TRBJ2-2; possibly TRBD2 for D (5 bases). Germline V gene data show CDR1 as SNHLY and CDR2 as FYNNEI. The CDR3 spans 13 residues. The germline V and J ends were trimmed by 4 bases and 5 bases, with 8 bases remaining between them. CDR3 in amino acids: CASSGRGTGELFF. The CDR3 nucleotides read TGTGCCAGCAGTGGTAGAGGGACCGGGGAGCTGTTTTTT.

This sequence joins TRBV29-1 and TRBJ1-2; D gene ambiguous. The V end lost 7 bases, the J end lost 7 bases, and 7 bases lay between the germline ends. Germline lookup yields CDR1 SQVTM and CDR2 ANQGSEA. The CDR3 is made up of 9 amino acids. CDR3 DNA: TGCAGCGAAAAACGTGGCTACACCTTC. Its translation: CSEKRGYTF.

This chain uses TRBV28 with TRBJ2-1, with D perhaps given as TRBD1 or TRBD2 (5 bases each). Germline V lookup: CDR1 MDHEN, CDR2 SYDVKM. Trimming pared 5 bases from V and 11 bases from J, leaving 13 bases between. This CDR3 has 12 residues. CDR3 in DNA: TGTGCCAGCAGTCTCGGGACCGGACAGCAGTTCTTC. This codes for CASSLGTGQQFF.